This is a list of T cell receptor beta chains from one sample in a study of cytomegalovirus exposure and HLA in healthy donors. The table came from immunoSEQ multiplex PCR; TCRdb's copy has only in-frame clones and leaves some out. The repertoire holds over 120,000 clones, with roughly 80% as singletons. The source material was PBMCs. The receptors derive from a female donor in good health and CMV-seronegative. Both conserved end residues are part of each CDR3. The D gene is left open where the match is weak. Clone size is not always given. Where it is, it says once, few, many or a class for expanded clones.

cdr3_aa | cdr3_nt | v_call | d_call | cdr3_length | clone_size | j_call
CSARQGSGYTF | TGCAGTGCTAGACAGGGTAGTGGCTACACCTTC | TRBV20-1 | NA | 11 | NA | TRBJ1-2
CASSLLGRGITDTQYF | TGTGCCAGCAGCTTACTTGGCAGGGGCATCACAGATACGCAGTATTTT | TRBV7-3 | NA | 16 | once | TRBJ2-3
CASSQWDNSNQPQHF | TGTGCCAGCAGCCAATGGGACAATAGCAATCAGCCCCAGCATTTT | TRBV16 | NA | 15 | NA | TRBJ1-5
CASSPTSGGASTDTQYF | TGTGCCAGCAGCCCGACTAGCGGGGGGGCCAGCACAGATACGCAGTATTTT | TRBV5-4 | TRBD2 | 17 | NA | TRBJ2-3
CASSHGQTYSGNTIYF | TGCGCCAGCAGCCATGGACAGACCTACTCTGGAAACACCATATATTTT | TRBV5-1 | NA | 16 | NA | TRBJ1-3
CASSVEGGQLSYEQYF | TGTGCCAGCAGTGTTGAAGGAGGGCAACTCTCCTACGAGCAGTACTTC | TRBV2 | NA | 16 | NA | TRBJ2-7
CASSPTTGAYNEQFF | TGTGCCAGCTCACCGACGACAGGCGCGTACAATGAGCAGTTCTTC | TRBV18 | NA | 15 | NA | TRBJ2-1
CASSLVRTGSSYEQYF | TGTGCCAGCAGCTTAGTGCGGACAGGGTCCTCCTACGAGCAGTACTTC | TRBV7-9 | TRBD1 | 16 | NA | TRBJ2-7
CATSYTTRGSSYNEQFF | TGTGCCACCAGCTATACTACCCGGGGGAGCTCCTACAATGAGCAGTTCTTC | TRBV15 | NA | 17 | NA | TRBJ2-1
CSVGELQFPNTEAFF | TGCAGCGTTGGAGAATTACAGTTCCCGAACACTGAAGCTTTCTTT | TRBV29-1 | NA | 15 | few | TRBJ1-1
CASSIGQQGVVLRELFF | TGTGCCAGTAGTATAGGTCAACAGGGGGTCGTTCTCCGGGAGCTGTTTTTT | TRBV19 | TRBD1 | 17 | NA | TRBJ2-2
CASSSAGGTVYGYTF | TGCGCCAGCAGCTCGGCCGGCGGGACAGTTTATGGCTACACCTTC | TRBV5-1 | TRBD1 | 15 | NA | TRBJ1-2
CASSQVTSGNYEQYF | TGCGCCAGCAGCCAAGTAACTAGCGGGAACTACGAGCAGTACTTC | TRBV4-1 | TRBD2 | 15 | NA | TRBJ2-7
CSGSLAGGQETQYF | TGCAGCGGCTCCTTAGCGGGAGGTCAAGAGACCCAGTACTTC | TRBV29-1 | TRBD2 | 14 | NA | TRBJ2-5
CASSPKGQGADNYGYTF | TGTGCCAGCTCACCAAAGGGACAGGGGGCCGATAACTATGGCTACACCTTC | TRBV18 | TRBD1 | 17 | NA | TRBJ1-2
CASSGTGEGRGTQYF | TGTGCCAGCAGTGGGACAGGGGAGGGTCGGGGTACCCAGTACTTC | TRBV6-4 | TRBD1 | 15 | few | TRBJ2-5
CASSHPGTDKGGSPLHF | TGCGCCAGCAGCCATCCCGGGACAGACAAGGGTGGTTCACCCCTCCACTTT | TRBV4-1 | TRBD1 | 17 | NA | TRBJ1-6